This T cell receptor beta chain was found in a study of vaccination and CD4 T cells after COVID-19. Specified treatment: approximately 11-day PBMC culture with coronavirus spike peptide pools or control peptides (ViraFEST assay). Note on this clonotype: Its specificity is not known.

Trimming pared 2 bases from V and 1 base from J, leaving 14 bases between. This CDR3 is 15 amino acids long. Germline V gene sequence: CDR1 DFQATT, CDR2 SNEGSKA (reference sequence). The Oncomine TCR Beta short-read assay was what sequenced the DNA obtained from cultured CD4+ T cells. TCRdb re-called the PCR reads with MiXCR, one entry per CDR3 protein. The table has 20,000 to 25,000 distinct CDR3 sequences, about 51% seen once. The sequence came from a human donor who had recovered from COVID-19. The chain is built from TRBV20-1 and TRBJ1-1; D may be TRBD1 (5 bases). The source material was CD4+ T cells from blood, cultured in vitro. The CDR3, as DNA: TGCAGTGCTAGAAAGTCGGGACTCCCGAACACTGAAGCTTTCTTT. Amino acid sequence: CSARKSGLPNTEAFF.